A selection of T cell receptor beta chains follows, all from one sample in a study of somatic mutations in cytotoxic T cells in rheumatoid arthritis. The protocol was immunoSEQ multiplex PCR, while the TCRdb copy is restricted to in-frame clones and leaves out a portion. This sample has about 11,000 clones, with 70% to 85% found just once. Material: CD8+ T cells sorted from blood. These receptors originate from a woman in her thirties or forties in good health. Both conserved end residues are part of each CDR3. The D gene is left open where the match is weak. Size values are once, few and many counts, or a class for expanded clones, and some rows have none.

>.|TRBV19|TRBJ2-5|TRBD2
CASSLRLAGVQETQYF
TGTGCCAGTAGTTTAAGACTAGCGGGGGTTCAAGAGACCCAGTACTTC
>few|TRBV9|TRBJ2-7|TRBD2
CASSVAGLAYEQYF
TGTGCCAGCAGCGTAGCTGGACTAGCGTACGAGCAGTACTTC
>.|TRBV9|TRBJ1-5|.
CASSSEGGRNQPQHF
TGTGCCAGCAGCTCAGAGGGGGGTCGGAATCAGCCCCAGCATTTT
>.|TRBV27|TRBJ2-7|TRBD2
CASSLGSGAGEQYF
TGTGCCAGCAGTTTAGGTAGCGGGGCGGGGGAGCAGTACTTC
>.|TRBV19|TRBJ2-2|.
CASSIHVGGELFF
TGTGCCAGTAGTATTCACGTTGGCGGGGAGCTGTTTTTT
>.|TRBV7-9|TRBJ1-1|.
CASSPRTGMNTEAFF
TGTGCCAGCAGCCCGCGGACGGGGATGAACACTGAAGCTTTCTTT
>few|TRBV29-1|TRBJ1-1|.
CSVDSLNTEAFF
TGCAGCGTTGACAGCTTGAACACTGAAGCTTTCTTT
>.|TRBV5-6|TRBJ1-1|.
CASSAGETLPNTEAFF
TGTGCCAGCAGCGCCGGGGAGACCCTACCGAACACTGAAGCTTTCTTT
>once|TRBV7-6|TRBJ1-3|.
CASSFLGGTRDSGNTIYF
TGTGCCAGCAGCTTTTTAGGGGGAACCCGCGACTCTGGAAACACCATATATTTT
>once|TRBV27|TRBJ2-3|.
CASNFGGAADTQYF
TGTGCCAGCAATTTTGGGGGGGCGGCAGATACGCAGTATTTT
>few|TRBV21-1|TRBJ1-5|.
CASSKVLWKTPIGNQPQHF
TGTGCCAGCAGCAAAGTTTTATGGAAGACCCCCATCGGCAATCAGCCCCAGCATTTT
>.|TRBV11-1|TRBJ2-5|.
CASSDLVQETQYF
TGTGCCAGCAGCGACCTGGTCCAAGAGACCCAGTACTTC
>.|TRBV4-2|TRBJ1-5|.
CASSHANGENQPQHF
TGTGCCAGCAGCCATGCAAACGGGGAAAATCAGCCCCAGCATTTT
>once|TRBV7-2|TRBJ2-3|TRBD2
CASRQTSGEIDTQYF
TGTGCCAGCAGACAGACTAGCGGGGAAATAGATACGCAGTATTTT
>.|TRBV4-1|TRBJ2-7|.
CASSPGLPFYEQYF
TGCGCCAGCAGCCCCGGTCTTCCGTTCTACGAGCAGTACTTC
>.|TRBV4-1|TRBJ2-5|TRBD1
CASSHPGTGTQETQYF
TGCGCCAGCAGCCACCCCGGGACAGGTACCCAAGAGACCCAGTACTTC
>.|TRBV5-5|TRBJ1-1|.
CASSLEVGTNTEAFF
TGTGCCAGCAGCTTGGAGGTAGGGACAAACACTGAAGCTTTCTTT
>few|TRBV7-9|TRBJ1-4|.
CASSLAQLGEKLFF
TGTGCCAGCAGCTTAGCCCAATTAGGTGAAAAACTGTTTTTT
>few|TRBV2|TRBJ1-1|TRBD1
CASSEFGQGEAFF
TGTGCCAGCAGTGAATTCGGACAGGGTGAAGCTTTCTTT
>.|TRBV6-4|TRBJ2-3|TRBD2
CASSPSGGAGTDTQYF
TGTGCCAGCAGCCCTAGCGGGGGGGCGGGCACAGATACGCAGTATTTT
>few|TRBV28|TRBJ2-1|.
CASRRTDLIGDEQFF
TGTGCCAGCAGGAGGACCGATTTGATAGGCGATGAGCAGTTCTTC
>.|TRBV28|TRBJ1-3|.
CASSFFAGSGNTIYF
TGTGCCAGCAGTTTCTTTGCCGGCTCTGGAAACACCATATATTTT
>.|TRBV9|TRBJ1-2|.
CASSVPGDYGYTF
TGTGCCAGCAGCGTACCAGGGGACTATGGCTACACCTTC
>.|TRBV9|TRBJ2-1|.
CASSEAVYNEQFF
TGTGCCAGCAGCGAAGCAGTTTACAATGAGCAGTTCTTC
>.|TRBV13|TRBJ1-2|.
CASSSLGQGTNYGYTF
TGTGCCAGCAGCTCCCTCGGGCAGGGGACTAACTATGGCTACACCTTC
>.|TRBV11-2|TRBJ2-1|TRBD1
CASSLGRDSSYNEQFF
TGTGCCAGCAGCTTAGGCCGGGACAGCTCCTACAATGAGCAGTTCTTC
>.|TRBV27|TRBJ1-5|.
CASSLGRMSNQPQHF
TGTGCCAGCAGTTTAGGCAGGATGAGCAATCAGCCCCAGCATTTT
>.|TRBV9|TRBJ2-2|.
CASSEDRLTGELFF
TGTGCCAGCAGCGAAGACAGGCTGACCGGGGAGCTGTTTTTT
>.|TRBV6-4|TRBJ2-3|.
CASSPGAGTAPDTQYF
TGTGCCAGCAGCCCCGGGGCGGGAACGGCACCAGATACGCAGTATTTT
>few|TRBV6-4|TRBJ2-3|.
CASSDGSGDTDTQYF
TGTGCCAGCAGTGACGGATCGGGCGACACAGATACGCAGTATTTT
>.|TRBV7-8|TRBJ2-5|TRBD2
CASSSTGGRDRETQYF
TGTGCCAGCAGCTCCACGGGAGGGCGGGATAGAGAGACCCAGTACTTC
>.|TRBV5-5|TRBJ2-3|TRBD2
CASSETSGEGDTQYF
TGTGCCAGCAGCGAAACTAGCGGGGAGGGCGATACGCAGTATTTT
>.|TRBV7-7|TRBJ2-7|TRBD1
CASSPTDRAYEQYF
TGTGCTAGCAGCCCCACCGACAGGGCCTACGAGCAGTACTTC
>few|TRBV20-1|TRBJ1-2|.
CSARDQSSYTF
TGCAGTGCTAGAGATCAGAGCAGCTACACCTTC
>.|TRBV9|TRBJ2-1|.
CASSALRTDYNEQFF
TGTGCCAGCAGCGCGCTACGGACTGACTACAATGAGCAGTTCTTC
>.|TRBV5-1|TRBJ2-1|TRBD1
CASSLAGGLYNEQFF
TGCGCCAGCAGCTTGGCAGGGGGCTTGTACAATGAGCAGTTCTTC
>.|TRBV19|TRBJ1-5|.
CASSDIIGGLRNQPQHF
TGTGCCAGTAGTGATATTATCGGGGGGCTAAGAAATCAGCCCCAGCATTTT
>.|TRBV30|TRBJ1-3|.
CAWSPRWGSGNTIYF
TGTGCCTGGAGCCCCCGGTGGGGGAGCGGAAACACCATATATTTT
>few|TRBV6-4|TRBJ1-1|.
CASSKQYLNTEAFF
TGTGCCAGCAGTAAACAGTATTTGAACACTGAAGCTTTCTTT
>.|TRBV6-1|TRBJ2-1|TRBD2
CASRVSGSWNEQFF
TGTGCCAGCAGAGTTAGCGGGAGTTGGAATGAGCAGTTCTTC
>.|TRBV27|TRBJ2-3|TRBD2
CASSFQLAGGPDTQYF
TGTGCCAGCAGTTTCCAACTAGCGGGGGGCCCGGATACGCAGTATTTT
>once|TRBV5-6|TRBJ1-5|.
CASSSMNQPQHF
TGTGCCAGCAGCTCGATGAATCAGCCCCAGCATTTT
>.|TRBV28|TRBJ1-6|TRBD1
CASNPGGLNSPLHF
TGTGCCAGCAACCCAGGGGGCCTTAATTCACCCCTCCACTTT
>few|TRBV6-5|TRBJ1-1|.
CASRRSLDTEAFF
TGTGCCAGCAGGAGGTCTTTGGACACTGAAGCTTTCTTT
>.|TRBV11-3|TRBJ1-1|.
CASGAGSMNTEAFF
TGTGCCAGCGGGGCAGGCTCAATGAACACTGAAGCTTTCTTT
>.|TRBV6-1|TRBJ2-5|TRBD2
CASGDPVAGGWETQYF
TGTGCCAGCGGTGACCCGGTCGCGGGGGGTTGGGAGACCCAGTACTTC
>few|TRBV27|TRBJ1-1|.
CASSSPAGLGEAFF
TGTGCCAGCAGTTCCCCAGCTGGGCTTGGAGAAGCTTTCTTT
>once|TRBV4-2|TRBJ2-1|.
CASSQEAGSSSYNEQFF
TGTGCCAGCAGCCAAGAGGCAGGGTCTAGCTCCTACAATGAGCAGTTCTTC
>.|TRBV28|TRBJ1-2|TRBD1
CASSPSMARTGIDGYTF
TGTGCCAGCAGTCCAAGTATGGCTCGGACAGGGATTGATGGCTACACCTTC
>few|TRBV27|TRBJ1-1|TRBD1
CASSPRTGGENTEAFF
TGTGCCAGCAGTCCACGGACAGGGGGCGAGAACACTGAAGCTTTCTTT
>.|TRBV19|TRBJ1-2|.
CASSMGAQDIYGYTF
TGTGCCAGTAGTATGGGGGCCCAGGACATCTATGGCTACACCTTC
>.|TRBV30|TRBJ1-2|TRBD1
CAWSPADRTNYGYTF
TGTGCCTGGAGTCCTGCGGACAGGACTAACTATGGCTACACCTTC
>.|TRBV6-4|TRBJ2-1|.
CASSDSNYNEQFF
TGTGCCAGCAGTGACTCGAACTACAATGAGCAGTTCTTC